These 14 T cell receptor beta chains originate from one sample sequenced in a study of blood T cells in healthy people across ages. Next came a second PCR, run for about 7 to 12 cycles, which used a sample-barcoded 5' primer along with a J-beta primer mix. TCRdb recomputed calls from the 5' RACE reads with MiXCR, one row per CDR3 protein. The data hold approximately 1,000,000 distinct CDR3 sequences, with more than 30% observed a single time. What was sequenced was blood. The source of these receptors is a young man in good health.

This chain connects TRBV2 to TRBJ2-1; D unclear. The CDR3 length is 16 residues. V was shortened by 4 bases and J by 8 bases, with 21 bases between the two germline ends. Germline CDR1 reads SNHLY; CDR2 reads FYNNEI. In DNA form, the CDR3 reads TGTGCCAGCAGTGTTTGGAAGGGTCTCGGTGTCGATGAGCAGTTCTTC. Translated, it gives CASSVWKGLGVDEQFF. The variable domain in full, completed from reference TRBV2 and TRBJ2-1, reads EPEVTQTPSHQVTQMGQEVILRCVPISNHLYFYWYRQILGQKVEFLVSFYNNEISEKSEIFDDQFSVERPDGSNFTLKIRSTKLEDSAMYFCASSVWKGLGVDEQFFGPGTRLTVL.

The chain uses TRBV4-2 and TRBJ1-2; 8 nucleotides match TRBD1. V shed 4 bases and J 4 bases; nucleotides not matched to a gene: 11. CDR3 length: 16 amino acids. Germline-derived CDR1 and CDR2 are LGHNA and YNFKEQ. Written as DNA, the CDR3 is TGTGCCAGCAGCCGACAGCCGGGACAGGAATCCTATGGCTACACCTTC. It yields the protein CASSRQPGQESYGYTF.

This rearrangement joins TRBV12-3 or TRBV12-4 to TRBJ2-1; D is undetermined. The V and J ends lost 2 bases and 12 bases respectively, with 29 bases between them. The CDR3 consists of 18 residues. The CDR3 protein is CASSLSMPFKPGVMWQFF. Written as DNA, the CDR3 is TGTGCCAGCAGTTTAAGCATGCCCTTTAAGCCTGGGGTAATGTGGCAGTTCTTC.

The chain recombines TRBV12-3 or TRBV12-4 with TRBJ1-4; 7 nucleotides line up with TRBD1. The CDR3 is made up of 14 amino acids. The trim removed 7 bases at V and 5 bases at J, leaving 7 bases unmatched. The CDR3, as DNA: TGTGCCAGCAACGCGGACAGGTTGAATGAAAAACTGTTTTTT. The encoded protein is CASNADRLNEKLFF.

The chain carries TRBV20-1 and TRBJ1-2, with D tentatively TRBD1 (5 bases). Trimming shortened V by 5 bases and J by 2 bases, and 12 bases separated the two germline ends. The CDR3 contains 13 residues. In germline, CDR1 is DFQATT, CDR2 SNEGSKA (reference sequence). Written as DNA, the CDR3 is TGCAGTGCTGACCAGGGCGACAACTATGGCTACACCTTC. Encoded protein: CSADQGDNYGYTF.

This clonotype was detected only a few times. The chain uses TRBV6-2 or TRBV6-3 and TRBJ2-7, with 7 bases aligning to TRBD1. Losses at the gene ends were 6 bases for V and 2 bases for J; bases not matched to a gene: 4. The CDR3 extends over 13 amino acids. CDR1 MNHEY and CDR2 SVGEGT come from the germline V gene. The CDR3 DNA sequence: TGTGCCAGCAGCTGGGACAGAGCCTACGAGCAGTACTTC. Translating gives CASSWDRAYEQYF.

This clonotype was detected only a few times. The rearrangement uses TRBV3-1 and TRBJ1-2; no definite D call. Trimming stripped 1 base from V and 8 bases from J, with 11 bases between. The length of the CDR3 is 13 residues. Germline CDR1 LGHDT, CDR2 YNNKEL (reference sequence). CDR3 region: CASSQALEAGYTF. The CDR3 coding sequence is TGTGCCAGCAGCCAAGCGCTTGAGGCCGGCTACACCTTC.

Worth noting for this clonotype: A much more abundant neighbour one base away suggests this may be a read error. This rearrangement joins TRBV4-3 to TRBJ2-7, with TRBD1 identical over 9 bases. Trimming removed 0 bases from V and 7 bases from J; junction bases left unmatched: 10. The CDR3 contains 16 residues. Germline V gene sequence: CDR1 LGHNA, CDR2 YSLEER. CDR3 coding DNA: TGCGCCAGCAGCCAAGATTACGGGACAGGGAGTGTAGAGCAGTACTTC. Amino acids: CASSQDYGTGSVEQYF.

The chain combines TRBV5-1 with TRBJ1-1, with 7 bases aligning to TRBD1. The ends lost 3 bases at V and 4 bases at J; junction bases unmatched: 9. The germline V gene encodes CDR1 SGHRS and CDR2 YFSETQ. CDR3 length equals 15 residues. This CDR3 is CASSSLNRGRTEAFF. The CDR3 bases are TGCGCCAGCAGCTCACTAAACAGGGGCCGCACTGAAGCTTTCTTT.

This clonotype has ten or more counts. The CDR3 DNA is TGCAGTGCTAGAGATCTAAGGGCGGATAGCTATGGCTACACCTTC. Residues: CSARDLRADSYGYTF. The chain employs TRBV20-1 and TRBJ1-2; D unclear. Germline CDR1 reads DFQATT; CDR2 reads SNEGSKA (reference sequence). The CDR3 totals 15 residues. V lost 0 bases to trimming and J lost 4 bases, with 15 bases between them.

The CDR3 bases are TGTGCCAGCAGCCCGCGACAGGGATCCGACACTGAAGCTTTCTTT. Residues: CASSPRQGSDTEAFF. The gene calls are TRBV9 and TRBJ1-1; 7 positions match TRBD1. The CDR3 runs to 15 residues. V trimming: 4 bases; J trimming: 3 bases; junction bases outside the gene matches: 9. Germline V gene lookup returns CDR1 SGDLS and CDR2 YYNGEE. Using reference TRBV9 and TRBJ1-1 for the parts outside the CDR3, the full variable domain is DSGVTQTPKHLITATGQRVTLRCSPRSGDLSVYWYQQSLDQGLQFLIQYYNGEERAKGNILERFSAQQFPDLHSELNLSSLELGDSALYFCASSPRQGSDTEAFFGQGTRLTVV.

The CDR3 here is CATSDRGGTQPQHF. CDR3 nucleotide sequence: TGTGCCACCAGTGATCGCGGGGGGACTCAGCCCCAGCATTTT. The chain joins TRBV24-1 to TRBJ1-5, with D possibly matching TRBD1 (5 bases). CDR3 size: 14 residues. V shed 3 bases and J shed 6 bases, with 11 bases lying between them. Germline V gene lookup returns CDR1 KGHDR and CDR2 SFDVKD.

The V call is TRBV20-1, the J call TRBJ2-5; D possibly matches TRBD1 or TRBD2 (6 bases each). The CDR3 sequence is 14 residues long. V lost 0 bases and J lost 5, with 13 bases in between. Germline V gene data show CDR1 as DFQATT and CDR2 as SNEGSKA (reference sequence). The CDR3 DNA reads as TGCAGTGCTAGAGAGAGAGGGGGGTTGGAGACCCAGTACTTC. Its protein is CSARERGGLETQYF.

The genes are TRBV3-1 and TRBJ2-2; no firm D call. Germline V CDR1 and CDR2: LGHDT, YNNKEL (reference sequence). The V end lost 1 base, the J end lost 5 bases, and 11 bases lay between the germline ends. The CDR3 totals 15 residues. Written as DNA, the CDR3 is TGTGCCAGCAGCCAAGTTGTCGGGCAGACCGGGGAGCTGTTTTTT. This codes for CASSQVVGQTGELFF.